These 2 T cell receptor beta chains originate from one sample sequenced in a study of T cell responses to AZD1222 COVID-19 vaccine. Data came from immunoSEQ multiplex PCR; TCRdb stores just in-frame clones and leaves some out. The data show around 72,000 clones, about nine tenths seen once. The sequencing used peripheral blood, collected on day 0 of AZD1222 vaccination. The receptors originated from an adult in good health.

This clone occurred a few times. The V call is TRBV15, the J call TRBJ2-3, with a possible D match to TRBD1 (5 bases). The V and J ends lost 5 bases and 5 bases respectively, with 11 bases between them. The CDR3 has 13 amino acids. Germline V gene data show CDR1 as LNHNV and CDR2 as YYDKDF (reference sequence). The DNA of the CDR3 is TGTGCCACCAGCGAAAAGACAGAAGATACGCAGTATTTT. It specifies CATSEKTEDTQYF.

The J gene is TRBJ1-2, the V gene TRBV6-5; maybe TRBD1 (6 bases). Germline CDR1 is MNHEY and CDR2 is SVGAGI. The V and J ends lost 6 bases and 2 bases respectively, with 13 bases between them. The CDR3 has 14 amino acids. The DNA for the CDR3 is TGTGCCAGCAGCCCGACAGGATCAAACTATGGCTACACCTTC. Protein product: CASSPTGSNYGYTF.